Presented here are 9 T cell receptor beta chains from one specimen sequenced in a study of CD8 T cells in ankylosing spondylitis. TCRdb processed the 5' RACE reads anew with MiXCR; each CDR3 protein has one entry. The sample lists about 200,000 distinct CDR3 sequences; more than 10% were seen once. Specimen: blood, either unsorted or a sorted T cell fraction (not recorded which). These receptors were taken from a male donor with ankylosing spondylitis or in good health (not recorded which).

This clonotype turned up a few times. V is TRBV5-1 and J is TRBJ1-1; unclear D gene. V shed 1 base and J shed 1 base, with 5 bases lying between them. Germline V gene data show CDR1 as SGHRS and CDR2 as YFSETQ. This CDR3 has 13 residues. The chain's CDR3 is CASSLLQNTEAFF. Here the CDR3 DNA reads TGCGCCAGCAGCTTGCTACAGAACACTGAAGCTTTCTTT.

This clonotype showed up many times. The chain recombines TRBV5-1 with TRBJ1-1; D call uncertain. The germline V gene has CDR1 SGHRS and CDR2 YFSETQ. The V gene lost 3 bases and the J gene lost 6 bases, with 12 bases spanning the gap. The CDR3 has 13 amino acids. The CDR3 is CASSSPMGSEAFF. CDR3 bases: TGCGCCAGCAGCTCTCCGATGGGGTCTGAAGCTTTCTTT.

The rearrangement uses TRBV27 and TRBJ1-5, with D possibly TRBD1 on 5 matching bases. This CDR3 has 13 residues. V was cut by 3 bases and J by 7 bases, with 10 bases left in between. The germline gives CDR1 MNHEY, CDR2 SMNVEV (reference sequence). The CDR3 DNA sequence: TGTGCCAGCAGTTTCAGGGTAGGACAGCCCCAGCATTTT. Translated: CASSFRVGQPQHF.

V usage is TRBV6-5 and J usage is TRBJ1-5; D remains ambiguous. V was clipped by 6 bases and J by 12 bases, with 15 bases between them. The CDR3 is 12 residues long. Germline CDR1 reads MNHEY; CDR2 reads SVGAGI. CDR3 sequence reads: CASSPEGKRQHF. The CDR3 coding sequence is TGTGCCAGCAGCCCCGAGGGCAAGCGCCAGCATTTT.

The CDR3 region is CASSSGIPNYEQYF. CDR3 in DNA: TGTGCCAGCAGTTCCGGGATCCCAAACTACGAGCAGTACTTC. This chain connects TRBV7-9 to TRBJ2-7, with TRBD2 as a possible D gene (5 bases). Trimming took 6 bases from V and 3 from J, leaving 15 bases between them. The CDR3 sequence is 14 residues long. Germline V gene sequence: CDR1 SEHNR, CDR2 FQNEAQ (reference sequence).

This sequence joins TRBV5-1 and TRBJ2-3; 9 bases align to TRBD2. CDR1 and CDR2 (germline): SGHRS, YFSETQ. J lost 2 bases, V lost 5 bases, and 6 bases had no gene match. The CDR3 totals 15 residues. The CDR3 sequence: CASSLRLADTDTQYF. CDR3 nucleotides: TGCGCCAGCAGTTTGAGACTAGCGGACACAGATACGCAGTATTTT.

V and J are TRBV15 and TRBJ2-1; D is perhaps TRBD2 (6 bases). CDR3 length equals 15 residues. Per germline, CDR1 LNHNV and CDR2 YYDKDF (reference sequence). With 7 bases removed from V and 1 base from J, the gap between germline ends came to 14 bases. Here the CDR3 reads CATTLTGESYNEQFF. The CDR3 nucleotides are TGTGCCACCACCCTGACGGGAGAATCCTACAATGAGCAGTTCTTC. Based on the CDR3 plus reference TRBV15 and TRBJ2-1, the full variable domain is DAMVIQNPRYQVTQFGKPVTLSCSQTLNHNVMYWYQQKSSQAPKLLFHYYDKDFNNEADTPDNFQSRRPNTSFCFLDIRSPGLGDTAMYLCATTLTGESYNEQFFGPGTRLTVL.

This clonotype appeared a few times. V usage is TRBV7-6 and J usage is TRBJ2-1; D not certain. The CDR3 length is 19 residues. Between the trimmed V and J ends, which lost 5 bases and 0 bases, there was a span of 23 bases. Germline assignment: CDR1 SGHVS and CDR2 FNYEAQ. In DNA form, the CDR3 reads TGTGCCAGCAGCCCAATGACCGTCATAGACCTTAGCTCCTACAATGAGCAGTTCTTC. Translation: CASSPMTVIDLSSYNEQFF.

This clonotype was found many times. The chain carries TRBV7-9 and TRBJ2-1; 7 nucleotides match TRBD1. The CDR3 covers 15 residues. The trim removed 6 bases at V and 4 bases at J, leaving 9 bases unmatched. Germline V gene sequence: CDR1 SEHNR, CDR2 FQNEAQ (reference sequence). The CDR3 region has the DNA TGTGCCAGCAGTACCCCTAGGGACAGTTACAATGAGCAGTTCTTC. It is translated as CASSTPRDSYNEQFF. Full variable domain (remainder filled in from reference TRBV7-9 and TRBJ2-1): DTGVSQNPRHKITKRGQNVTFRCDPISEHNRLYWYRQTLGQGPEFLTYFQNEAQLEKSRLLSDRFSAERPKGSFSTLEIQRTEQGDSAMYLCASSTPRDSYNEQFFGPGTRLTVL.